This T cell receptor (beta chain) was observed in a study of early T cells in non-severe SARS-CoV-2 infection (dated by TCRdb to the early 2020s). Some background on the complete study: Bulk RNA from unsorted whole blood was used for TCR sequencing, so alpha and beta chains could not be paired.

Preparation of the library involved 5' RACE. The run used a NextSeq 500. To correct for sequencing error and PCR bias, the TCR library protocol tagged individual cDNA molecules with unique molecular identifiers. TCR alpha and beta chains were both sequenced, and the abundances of alpha and beta sequences in each sample were closely correlated with each other. As for the authors' bioinformatics: Decombinator V4 was used to perform V gene, J gene and CDR3 annotation of TCR sequences. Expanded TCRs were defined as changing significantly between any two time points under a Poisson model with p below 0.0001. TCR abundances were normalised to the total number of TCRs sequenced per sample and expressed as counts per million. TRAV1-2 paired with TRAJ12, TRAJ20 or TRAJ33 defined MAIT TCRs, while TRAV10 paired with TRAJ18 defined iNKT TCRs. A search of VDJdb, accessed on 1 November 2021, was run for TCRs annotated to CMV, EBV and SARS-CoV-2, with TCRs annotated for multiple antigens excluded. Clones were called with MiXCR by TCRdb after fastp trimmed the public reads at Q25, and only in-frame beta chains were retained. Under each unique CDR3 protein, matching rows form one entry showing the most common genes and DNA. In this record, the V and J calls reflect TCRdb's handling and not the investigators' own analysis. The sample table records 60,000 to 85,000 distinct CDR3 sequences; about 16% of these occur just once. The ten largest account for more than 10% of the sample.

What the work shows at the level of the full study, not this receptor alone: VDJdb matching was skewed toward anti-spike CD8 responses and likely underestimated virus-specific expansions by missing private and CD4 specificities.

The study was a case-control design nested within a healthcare worker cohort in London, UK, with weekly nasopharyngeal swab PCR tests and blood sampling. Between 23 and 31 March 2020, the week of the UK lockdown, healthcare workers were enrolled and then followed up weekly for as long as 16 weeks. A few counts support this clonotype. It lacks a known antigen. Per-base qualities were not stored, and no clone one base away is much larger. V loses 0 bases, J loses 2 bases, and the germline ends lie 7 bases apart. The germline V gene sets CDR1 to ENHRY and CDR2 to SYGVKD. The CDR3, cysteine through phenylalanine, is 14 amino acids long. Only the CDR3 DNA is retained, 42 bases long and in frame from the first base.

Input material: whole blood. This clonotype was sampled from an adult who was a healthcare worker with PCR-confirmed SARS-CoV-2 infection or an uninfected control (not recorded which). This chain joins TRBV10-3 to TRBJ1-1, with no reliable assignment of the D segment. The DNA reads as follows: TGTGCCATCAGTGAGTCGGACCAAAACACTGAAGCTTTCTTT. This sequence encodes CAISESDQNTEAFF.